This TCR beta chain derives from a study of CD8 T cells in ankylosing spondylitis. Study-level results: Typical of ankylosing spondylitis blood, it appeared, was a TCR beta motif of roughly eight highly homologous variants.

Comments on this clonotype: No antigen is known for it.

Trimming took 0 bases from V and 4 from J, leaving 19 bases between them. This CDR3 is built from 18 residues. CDR1 and CDR2 from the germline V gene are LNHNV and YYDKDF (reference sequence). Each TCR beta library was made by quantitative 5'-RACE that incorporated molecular barcodes. TCRdb analysed the 5' RACE reads with MiXCR anew, one entry per CDR3 protein. The sample has more than 60,000 distinct CDR3 sequences; under 7.5% are singletons. The sample was synovial fluid, either unsorted or a sorted T cell fraction (not recorded which). The rearrangement links TRBV15 to TRBJ2-1; D is uncertain. The source is a male donor with ankylosing spondylitis. The CDR3: CATSRDILTGDSYNEQFF. The CDR3 bases are TGTGCCACCAGCAGAGATATCTTAACTGGGGATAGTTACAATGAGCAGTTCTTC.